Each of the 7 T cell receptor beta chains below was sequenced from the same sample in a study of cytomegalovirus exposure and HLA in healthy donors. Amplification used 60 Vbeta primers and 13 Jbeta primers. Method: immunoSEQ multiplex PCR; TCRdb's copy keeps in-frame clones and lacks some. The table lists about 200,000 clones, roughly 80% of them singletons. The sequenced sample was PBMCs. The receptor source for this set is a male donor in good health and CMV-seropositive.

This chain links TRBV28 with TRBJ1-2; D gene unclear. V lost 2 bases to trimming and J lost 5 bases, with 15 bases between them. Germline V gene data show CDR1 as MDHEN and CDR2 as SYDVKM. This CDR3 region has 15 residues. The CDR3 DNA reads TGTGCCAGCAGTTTAGAGAGCGGCCGGGATTATGGCTACACCTTC. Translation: CASSLESGRDYGYTF.

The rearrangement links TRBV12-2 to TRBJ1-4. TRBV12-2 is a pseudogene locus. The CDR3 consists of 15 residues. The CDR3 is CASRLGGGRWEKLFF. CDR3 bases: TGTGCAAGTCGCTTAGGGGGGGGAAGGTGGGAAAAACTGTTTTTT.

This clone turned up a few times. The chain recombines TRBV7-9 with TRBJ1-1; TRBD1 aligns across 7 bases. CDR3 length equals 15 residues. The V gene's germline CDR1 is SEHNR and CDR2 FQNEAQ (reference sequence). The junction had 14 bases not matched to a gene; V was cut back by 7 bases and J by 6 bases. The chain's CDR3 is CASTMSTGRTPEAFF. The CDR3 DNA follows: TGTGCCAGCACGATGTCGACAGGGCGGACCCCTGAAGCTTTCTTT.

The CDR3 reads CASSLTGGPILNEKLFF. CDR3 DNA sequence: TGCGCCAGCAGCTTAACAGGGGGCCCGATACTAAATGAAAAACTGTTTTTT. The chain couples TRBV5-1 to TRBJ1-4; 9 nucleotides match TRBD1. The CDR3 runs 17 residues. V dropped 2 bases and J dropped 5; count of bases not matched to a gene: 10. The germline CDR1 and CDR2 sequences are SGHRS and YFSETQ. Looking up the rest from reference TRBV5-1 and TRBJ1-4 gives the full variable domain: KAGVTQTPRYLIKTRGQQVTLSCSPISGHRSVSWYQQTPGQGLQFLFEYFSETQRNKGNFPGRFSGRQFSNSRSEMNVSTLELGDSALYLCASSLTGGPILNEKLFFGSGTQLSVL.

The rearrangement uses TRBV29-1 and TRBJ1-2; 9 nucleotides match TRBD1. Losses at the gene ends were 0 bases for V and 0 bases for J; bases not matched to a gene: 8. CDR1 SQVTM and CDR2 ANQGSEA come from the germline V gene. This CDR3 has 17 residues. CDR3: CSVEDIHRQGANYGYTF. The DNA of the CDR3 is TGCAGCGTTGAAGATATCCACCGACAGGGGGCTAACTATGGCTACACCTTC.

CDR3 nucleotide sequence: TGTGCCAGCAGGGATGTAGCGGGAGGTAGGACCGGGGAGCTGTTTTTT. Protein sequence: CASRDVAGGRTGELFF. The chain employs TRBV5-4 and TRBJ2-2; TRBD2 matches at 10 bases. V lost 5 bases, J lost 5 bases, and 9 bases stayed unmatched. Germline V CDR1 and CDR2: SGHNT, YYREEE (reference sequence). The CDR3 loop spans 16 amino acids.

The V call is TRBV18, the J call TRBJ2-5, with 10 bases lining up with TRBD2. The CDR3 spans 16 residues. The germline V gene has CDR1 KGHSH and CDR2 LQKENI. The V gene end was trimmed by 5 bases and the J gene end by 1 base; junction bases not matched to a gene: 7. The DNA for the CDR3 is TGTGCCAGCTCATCAAATAGCGGGGGGACCCAAGAGACCCAGTACTTC. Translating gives CASSSNSGGTQETQYF.